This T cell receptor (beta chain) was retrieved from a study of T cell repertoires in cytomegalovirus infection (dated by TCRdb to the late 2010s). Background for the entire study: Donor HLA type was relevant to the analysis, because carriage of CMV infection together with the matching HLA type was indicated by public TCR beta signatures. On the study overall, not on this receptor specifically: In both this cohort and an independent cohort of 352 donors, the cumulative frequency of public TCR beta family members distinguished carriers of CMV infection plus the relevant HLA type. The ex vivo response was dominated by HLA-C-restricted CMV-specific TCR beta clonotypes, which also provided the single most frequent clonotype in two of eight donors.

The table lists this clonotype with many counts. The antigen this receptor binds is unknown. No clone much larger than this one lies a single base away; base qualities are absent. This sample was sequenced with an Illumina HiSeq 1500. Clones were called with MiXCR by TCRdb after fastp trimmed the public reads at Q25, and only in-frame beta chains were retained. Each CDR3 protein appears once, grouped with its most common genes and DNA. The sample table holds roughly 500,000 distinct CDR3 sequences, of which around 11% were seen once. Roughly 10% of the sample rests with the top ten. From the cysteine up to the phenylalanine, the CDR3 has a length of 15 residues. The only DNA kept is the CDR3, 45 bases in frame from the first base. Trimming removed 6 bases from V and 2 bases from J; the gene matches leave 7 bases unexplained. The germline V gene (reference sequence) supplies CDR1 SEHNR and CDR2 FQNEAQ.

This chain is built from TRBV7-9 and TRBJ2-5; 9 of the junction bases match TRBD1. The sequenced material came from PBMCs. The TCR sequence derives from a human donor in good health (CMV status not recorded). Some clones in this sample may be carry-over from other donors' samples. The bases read TGTGCCAGCAGTGGACAGGGGCAAGTTCAAGAGACCCAGTACTTC. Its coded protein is CASSGQGQVQETQYF.